What follows describes a single T cell receptor beta chain. These data are taken from a study of blood T cell repertoires in COVID-19. Clones were read by immunoSEQ multiplex PCR, and TCRdb kept only the in-frame ones, dropping some. Of about 410,000 clones in the sample, less than 95% are singletons; the top ten hold 0.6%. The sequence came from a man between 18 and 35 years old who had recovered from COVID-19. The sequencing input was PBMCs or T cells enriched from blood (not recorded which).

The CDR3 sequence is CSASDQGRVPETQYF. Written as DNA, the CDR3 is TGCAGTGCTAGTGATCAGGGGAGGGTCCCAGAGACCCAGTACTTC. The V call is TRBV20-1, the J call TRBJ2-5; a possible D gene is TRBD2 (7 bases). Trimming shortened V by 3 bases and J by 4 bases, and 18 bases separated the two germline ends. Germline CDR1 is DFQATT and CDR2 is SNEGSKA (reference sequence). This CDR3 is built from 15 residues.